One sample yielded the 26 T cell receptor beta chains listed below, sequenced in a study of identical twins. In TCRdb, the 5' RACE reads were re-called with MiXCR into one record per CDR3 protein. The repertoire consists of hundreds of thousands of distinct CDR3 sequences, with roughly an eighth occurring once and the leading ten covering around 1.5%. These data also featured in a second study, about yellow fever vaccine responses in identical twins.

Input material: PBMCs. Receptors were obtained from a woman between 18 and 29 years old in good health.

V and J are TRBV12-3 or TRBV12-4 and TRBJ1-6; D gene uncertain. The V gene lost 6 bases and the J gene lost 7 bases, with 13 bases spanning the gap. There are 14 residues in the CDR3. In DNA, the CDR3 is TGTGCCAGCAGGTCCGGGCCCGCAAATTCACCCCTCCACTTT. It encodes CASRSGPANSPLHF.

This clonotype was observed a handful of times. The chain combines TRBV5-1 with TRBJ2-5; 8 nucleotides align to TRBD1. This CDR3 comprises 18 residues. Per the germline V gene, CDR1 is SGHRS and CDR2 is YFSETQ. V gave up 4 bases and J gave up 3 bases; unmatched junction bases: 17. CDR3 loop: CASSIVRTGLSVKETQYF. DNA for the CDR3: TGCGCCAGCAGCATTGTCCGGACAGGGTTGTCCGTGAAAGAGACCCAGTACTTC.

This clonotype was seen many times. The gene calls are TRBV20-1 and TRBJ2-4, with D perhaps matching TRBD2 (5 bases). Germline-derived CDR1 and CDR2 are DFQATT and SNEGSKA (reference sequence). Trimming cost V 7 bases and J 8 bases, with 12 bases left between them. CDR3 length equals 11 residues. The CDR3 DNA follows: TGCAGTGTTTCCGGGGAATACATTCAGTACTTC. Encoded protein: CSVSGEYIQYF.

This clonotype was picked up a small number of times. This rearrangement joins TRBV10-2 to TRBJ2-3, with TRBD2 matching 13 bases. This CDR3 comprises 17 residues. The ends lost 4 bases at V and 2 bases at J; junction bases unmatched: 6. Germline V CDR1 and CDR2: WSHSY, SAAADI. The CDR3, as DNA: TGCGCCAGCAGTGGTGGGACTAGCGGGGCCTACACAGATACGCAGTATTTT. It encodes CASSGGTSGAYTDTQYF.

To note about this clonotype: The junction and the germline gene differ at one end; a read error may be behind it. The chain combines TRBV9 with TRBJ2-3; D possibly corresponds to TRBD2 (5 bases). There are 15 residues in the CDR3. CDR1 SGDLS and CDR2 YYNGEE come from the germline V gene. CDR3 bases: TGTGCCAGCAGCGTAGATGACTACCGCACAGTTACGCAGTATTTT. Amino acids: CASSVDDYRTVTQYF.

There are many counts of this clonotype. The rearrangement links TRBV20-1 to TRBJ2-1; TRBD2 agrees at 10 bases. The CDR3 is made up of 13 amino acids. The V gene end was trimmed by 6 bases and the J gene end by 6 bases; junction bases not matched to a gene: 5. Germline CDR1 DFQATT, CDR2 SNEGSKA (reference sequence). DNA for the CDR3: TGCAGTGCCCGGACTAGCGGCGGCAATGAGCAGTTCTTC. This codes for CSARTSGGNEQFF.

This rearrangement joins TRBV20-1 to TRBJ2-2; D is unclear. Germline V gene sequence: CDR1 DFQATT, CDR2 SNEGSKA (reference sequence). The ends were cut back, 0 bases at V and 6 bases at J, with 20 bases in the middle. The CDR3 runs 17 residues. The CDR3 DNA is TGCAGTGCTAGAGATGCAGCTCAATTTTACTCGGCCGGGGAGCTGTTTTTT. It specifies CSARDAAQFYSAGELFF.

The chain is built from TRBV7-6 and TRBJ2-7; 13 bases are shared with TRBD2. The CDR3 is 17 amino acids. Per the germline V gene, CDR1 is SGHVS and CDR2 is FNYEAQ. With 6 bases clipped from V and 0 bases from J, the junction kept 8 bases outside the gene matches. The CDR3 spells CASSPGLAGTDSYEQYF. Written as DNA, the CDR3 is TGTGCCAGCAGTCCGGGACTAGCGGGAACCGACTCCTACGAGCAGTACTTC.

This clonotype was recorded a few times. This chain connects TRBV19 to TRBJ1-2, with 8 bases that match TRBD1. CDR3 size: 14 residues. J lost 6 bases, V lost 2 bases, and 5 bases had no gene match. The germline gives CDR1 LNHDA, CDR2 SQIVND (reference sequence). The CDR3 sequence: CASSILTGVDGYTF. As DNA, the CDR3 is TGTGCCAGTAGTATACTGACAGGGGTGGATGGCTACACCTTC.

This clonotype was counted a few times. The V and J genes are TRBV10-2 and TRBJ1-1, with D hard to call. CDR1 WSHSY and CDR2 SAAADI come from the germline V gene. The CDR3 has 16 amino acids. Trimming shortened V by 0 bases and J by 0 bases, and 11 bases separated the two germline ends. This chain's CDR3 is CASSESTGALNTEAFF. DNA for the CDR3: TGCGCCAGCAGTGAGTCGACGGGAGCCCTGAACACTGAAGCTTTCTTT.

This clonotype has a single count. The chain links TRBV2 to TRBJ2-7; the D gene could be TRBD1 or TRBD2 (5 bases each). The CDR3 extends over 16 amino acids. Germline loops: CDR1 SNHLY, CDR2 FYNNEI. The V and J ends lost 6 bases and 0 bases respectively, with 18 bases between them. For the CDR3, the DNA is TGTGCCAGCAGAGGCATGGGGACCGAAAGCTCCTACGAGCAGTACGTC. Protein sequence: CASRGMGTESSYEQYV.

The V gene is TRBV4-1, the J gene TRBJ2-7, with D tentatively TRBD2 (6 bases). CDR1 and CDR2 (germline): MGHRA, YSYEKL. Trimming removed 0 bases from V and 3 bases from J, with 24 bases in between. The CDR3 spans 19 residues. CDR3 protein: CASSQDWDGMGGGVYEQYF. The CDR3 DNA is TGCGCCAGCAGCCAAGATTGGGACGGTATGGGAGGAGGTGTCTACGAGCAGTACTTC.

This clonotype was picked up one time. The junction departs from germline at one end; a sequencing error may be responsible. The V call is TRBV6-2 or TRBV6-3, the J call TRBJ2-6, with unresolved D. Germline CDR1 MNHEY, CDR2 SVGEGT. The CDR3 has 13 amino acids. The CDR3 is CVSSYAGANVLTF. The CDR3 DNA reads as TGTGTCAGCAGTTACGCTGGGGCCAACGTCCTGACTTTC.

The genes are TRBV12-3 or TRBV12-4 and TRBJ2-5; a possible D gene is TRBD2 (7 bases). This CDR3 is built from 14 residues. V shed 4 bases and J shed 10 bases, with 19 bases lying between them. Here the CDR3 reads CASSSGGPVRDQYF. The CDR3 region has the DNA TGTGCCAGCAGTTCGGGGGGCCCCGTCCGGGACCAGTACTTC.

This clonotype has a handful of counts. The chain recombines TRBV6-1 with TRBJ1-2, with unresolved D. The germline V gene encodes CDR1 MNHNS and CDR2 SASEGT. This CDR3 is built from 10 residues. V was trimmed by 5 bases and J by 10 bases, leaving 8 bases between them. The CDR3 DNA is TGTGCCAGCAGTTCTATAGCCTACACCTTC. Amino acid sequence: CASSSIAYTF.

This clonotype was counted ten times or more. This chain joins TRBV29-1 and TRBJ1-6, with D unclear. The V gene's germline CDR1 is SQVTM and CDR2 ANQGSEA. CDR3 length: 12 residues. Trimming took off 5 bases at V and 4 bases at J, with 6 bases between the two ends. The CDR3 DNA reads TGCAGCGTTCGGGAATATAATTCACCCCTCCACTTT. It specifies CSVREYNSPLHF.

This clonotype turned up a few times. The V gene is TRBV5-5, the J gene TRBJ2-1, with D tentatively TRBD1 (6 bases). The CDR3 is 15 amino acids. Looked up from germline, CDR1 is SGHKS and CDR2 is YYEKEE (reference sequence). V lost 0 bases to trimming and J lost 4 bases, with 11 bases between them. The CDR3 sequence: CASSLESQGYNEQFF. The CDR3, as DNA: TGTGCCAGCAGCTTGGAATCTCAGGGGTACAATGAGCAGTTCTTC.

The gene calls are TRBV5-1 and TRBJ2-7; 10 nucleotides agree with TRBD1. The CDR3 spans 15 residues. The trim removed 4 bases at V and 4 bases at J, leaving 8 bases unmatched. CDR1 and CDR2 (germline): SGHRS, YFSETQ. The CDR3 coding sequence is TGCGCCAGCAGCGCACCGGGACAGGGGATATACGAGCAGTACTTC. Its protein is CASSAPGQGIYEQYF.

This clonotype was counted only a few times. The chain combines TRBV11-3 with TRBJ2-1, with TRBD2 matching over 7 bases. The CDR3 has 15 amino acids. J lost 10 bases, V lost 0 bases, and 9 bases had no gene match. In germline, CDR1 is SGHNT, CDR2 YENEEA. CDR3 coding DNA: TGTGCCAGCAGCTTAGATCTCGCGGGGGATGGCGAGCAGTTCTTC. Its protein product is CASSLDLAGDGEQFF.

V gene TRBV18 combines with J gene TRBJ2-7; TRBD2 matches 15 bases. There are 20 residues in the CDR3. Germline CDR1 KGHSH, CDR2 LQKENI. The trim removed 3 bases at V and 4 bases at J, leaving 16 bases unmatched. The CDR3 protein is CASSPRRQPPGLAGGYEQYV. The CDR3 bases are TGTGCCAGCTCACCGCGACGGCAACCCCCGGGACTAGCGGGGGGTTACGAGCAGTACGTC.

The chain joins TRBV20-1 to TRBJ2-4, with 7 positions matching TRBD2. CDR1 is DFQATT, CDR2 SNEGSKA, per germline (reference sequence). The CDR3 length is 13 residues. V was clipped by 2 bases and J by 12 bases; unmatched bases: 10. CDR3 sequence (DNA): TGCAGTGCTAGAAAACTAGCGCTAAATAGTCAGTACTTC. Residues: CSARKLALNSQYF.

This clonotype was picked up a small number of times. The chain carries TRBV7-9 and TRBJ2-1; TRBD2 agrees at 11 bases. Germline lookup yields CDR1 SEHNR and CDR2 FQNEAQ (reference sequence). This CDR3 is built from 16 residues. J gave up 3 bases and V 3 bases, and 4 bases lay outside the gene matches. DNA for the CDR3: TGTGCCAGCAGCTTGCACGGGACTAGCGGCTACAATGAGCAGTTCTTC. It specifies CASSLHGTSGYNEQFF. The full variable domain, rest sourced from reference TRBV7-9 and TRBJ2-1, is DTGVSQNPRHKITKRGQNVTFRCDPISEHNRLYWYRQTLGQGPEFLTYFQNEAQLEKSRLLSDRFSAERPKGSFSTLEIQRTEQGDSAMYLCASSLHGTSGYNEQFFGPGTRLTVL.

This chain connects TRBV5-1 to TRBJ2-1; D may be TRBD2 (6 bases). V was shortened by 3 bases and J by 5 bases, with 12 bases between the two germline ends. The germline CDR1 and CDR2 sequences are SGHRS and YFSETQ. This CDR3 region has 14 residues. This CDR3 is CASSSAGNDNEQFF. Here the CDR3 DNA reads TGCGCCAGCAGCTCGGCGGGAAACGACAATGAGCAGTTCTTC.

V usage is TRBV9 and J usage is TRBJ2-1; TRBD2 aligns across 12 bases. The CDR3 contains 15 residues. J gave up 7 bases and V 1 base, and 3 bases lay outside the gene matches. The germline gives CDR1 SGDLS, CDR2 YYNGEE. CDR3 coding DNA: TGTGCCAGCAGCGTATCTAGCGGGGGGGCGAATGAGCAGTTCTTC. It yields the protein CASSVSSGGANEQFF.

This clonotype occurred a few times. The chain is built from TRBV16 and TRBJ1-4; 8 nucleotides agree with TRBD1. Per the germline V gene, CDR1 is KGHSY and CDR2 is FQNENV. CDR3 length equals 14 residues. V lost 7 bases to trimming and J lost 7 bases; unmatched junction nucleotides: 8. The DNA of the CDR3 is TGTGCCAGCAACCTACAGGGGGGACGTGAAAAACTGTTTTTT. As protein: CASNLQGGREKLFF.

The DNA of the CDR3 is TGTGCCAGCAGTGAAGGCCAGCGGGGGTACAATGAGCAGTTCTTC. This gives the protein CASSEGQRGYNEQFF. The chain recombines TRBV2 with TRBJ2-1; TRBD2 matches at 8 bases. The J segment lost 4 bases and the V segment lost 1 base, leaving 3 bases of the junction unmatched. This CDR3 is built from 15 residues. CDR1 and CDR2 from the germline V gene are SNHLY and FYNNEI.